Sequencing of this TCR beta chain was carried out in a study of immune evolution from preneoplasia to lung adenocarcinoma. Study details: HLA loss of heterozygosity: roughly 6.6% AIS, about 15% MIA, over 25% ADC, none AAH.

The CDR3 totals 14 residues. Germline lookup yields CDR1 SEHNR and CDR2 FQNEAQ (reference sequence). The J segment lost 4 bases and the V segment lost 5 bases, leaving 5 bases of the junction unmatched. The table came from immunoSEQ multiplex PCR; TCRdb's copy has only in-frame clones and leaves some out. The sample contains about 6,000 clones, over 80% of which appear only once. Sequencing input: FFPE lung adenocarcinoma in situ tissue. The chain carries TRBV7-9 and TRBJ2-1; TRBD2 aligns across 7 bases. The source of this sequence is a donor of 70 years or more with lung adenocarcinoma. The CDR3 loop is CASSPPAGYNEQFF. The CDR3 region has the DNA TGTGCCAGCAGCCCCCCAGCGGGATACAATGAGCAGTTCTTC.